This record covers a single T cell receptor beta chain. Its antigen remains unidentified. These data belong to a study of beta chain features in type 1 diabetes. Across the whole study: Examination of sorted cells across all samples involved 90 million to 120 million cells.

The CDR3 runs to 14 residues. V was trimmed by 0 bases and J by 5 bases, leaving 11 bases between them. Germline loops: CDR1 SGHNT, CDR2 YYREEE (reference sequence). Study results and caveats: Among all four CD4+ subsets, Type 1 diabetes patients had TCRB CDR3s that were moderately but significantly shorter.

Sequenced material consisted of expressed TCRB transcripts (all of the isolated RNA was reverse transcribed). It was found that naive, central memory and regulatory T cell samples averaged about 3.5 million reads. Data came from immunoSEQ multiplex PCR; TCRdb stores just in-frame clones and leaves some out. The sample includes 200,000 to 300,000 clones, around 21% of them seen just once. CD45RO/CCR7/CD25/CD127/CD95/CD27 sorting isolated CD4+ naive, central memory, regulatory and stem cell-like memory cells. The sequence was obtained from a woman between 40 and 55 years old with type 1 diabetes. The gene calls are TRBV5-4 and TRBJ1-1; the D gene is possibly TRBD1 (5 bases). The sequenced sample was naive CD4+ T cells from blood. The CDR3 loop reads CASSLDPRGTEAFF. In DNA form, the CDR3 reads TGTGCCAGCAGCTTGGACCCCCGGGGGACTGAAGCTTTCTTT.